In its sample, the clone carrying this TCR beta chain was seen once. Antigen: not known. This entry comes from a study of cytomegalovirus exposure and HLA in healthy donors. With 60 Vbeta and 13 Jbeta primers, the PCR was carried out. Sequencing was performed with immunoSEQ multiplex PCR; in TCRdb, only in-frame clones are kept and a portion is missing. This sample has about 180,000 clones, with roughly 79% found just once. Healthy bone marrow donors made up the donors. Study-wide points: The HLA-A and HLA-B alleles of most subjects were reportedly predicted accurately from TCR beta sequences. A reported reduction in N-insertions relative to the approximately 670-donor mean was seen in an Asian-associated ancestry cluster in a later analysis. Clonal expansion was found to be greater in HLA-associated TCR beta chains than in equally common others in a later analysis.

V was pared by 3 bases and J by 2 bases, with 10 bases between. Germline assignment: CDR1 LNHDA and CDR2 SQIVND (reference sequence). The CDR3 totals 15 residues. The TCR originated in a woman under 30 in good health and CMV-seropositive. Sequencing input: PBMCs. The chain carries TRBV19 and TRBJ2-2; D might be TRBD1 (6 bases). The CDR3 DNA follows: TGTGCCAGTAGTATGGGGACAAGAAACACCGGGGAGCTGTTTTTT. Protein: CASSMGTRNTGELFF.